The clone carrying this T cell receptor beta chain was seen more than once but under ten times. Its specificity is not known. Germline CDR1 LGHDT, CDR2 YNNKEL (reference sequence). This CDR3 spans 17 amino acids. V shed 2 bases, J shed 4 bases, and the junction held 10 bases outside the gene matches. The data are from a study of vaccination effects on CD4 cells after COVID-19. Sequencing was preceded by expansion of antigen-specific CD4+ T cells with viral peptide pools in the ViraFEST assay. With roughly nine days of culture completed, CD4+ T cells were isolated. In the vaccine recipients, nucleocapsid antibodies were negative and there was no prior SARS-CoV-2 infection. Sequenced by immunoSEQ multiplex PCR; TCRdb stores in-frame clones only, minus some. The repertoire includes approximately 23,000 clones, approximately 64% of them detected once, and roughly 11% sits in the top ten.

The source of this sequence is a human donor who received a COVID-19 vaccine. The rearrangement uses TRBV3-1 (or the pseudogene TRBV3-2) and TRBJ2-3; 9 positions match TRBD1. The input for sequencing was CD4+ T cells from PBMCs cultured with HCoV-NL63 spike peptides, taken before COVID-19 vaccination. The DNA of the CDR3 is TGTGCCAGCAGCCAATTAACAGGGGGCTGGAGCGCAGATACGCAGTATTTT. It yields the protein CASSQLTGGWSADTQYF.